This TCR beta chain was profiled in a study of T cell responses to AZD1222 COVID-19 vaccine. The study, taken as a whole, reports: Sampling that yielded the repertoires occurred only after the peak T cell response. Unmutated variant regions are reportedly the target of nearly half of TCRs that are spike-specific. Donors were chiefly white British, with a greater number of females, and clonal diversity was perhaps underestimated.

Germline V gives CDR1 SGDLS, CDR2 YYNGEE. V lost 0 bases to trimming and J lost 4 bases; unmatched junction nucleotides: 1. The CDR3 is 15 residues long. Libraries were prepared by immunoSEQ multiplex PCR; TCRdb keeps only in-frame clonotypes and omits some of them. The sample carries about 140,000 clones, around 90% recorded once. As to this clone: The antigen remains undetermined.

Pooling was applied to second doses at about 4 or about 12 weeks. V gene TRBV9 combines with J gene TRBJ1-5; 10 bases line up with TRBD1. The TCR originated in an adult who received the AZD1222 COVID-19 vaccine. The sample was peripheral blood, taken 28 days after the second AZD1222 dose. CDR3 DNA sequence: TGTGCCAGCAGCGTAGGGACAGGGGGGAATCAGCCCCAGCATTTT. Its protein is CASSVGTGGNQPQHF.